The 29 T cell receptor beta chains below all came from one sample that was sequenced in a study of cytomegalovirus exposure and HLA in healthy donors (TCRdb year 2017). Receptors were amplified or captured by the immunoSEQ multiplex PCR assay. The multiplex PCR relied on a mix of 60 forward primers for TCR Vbeta segments and 13 reverse primers for TCR Jbeta segments. TCRdb limited this immuneACCESS table to in-frame rearrangements with V and J called. A share of clones is missing; checked studies link under half to unresolved V genes, and the rest is unexplained. Present in this sample are roughly 230,000 clones, approximately 91% of which were seen just once. The leading ten clones occupy about 1.7% of the sample. The source material was PBMCs. Receptor source: a girl aged 2 to 10 in good health and CMV-seronegative.

This chain connects TRBV10-3 to TRBJ2-3; D is possibly TRBD1 (6 bases). The CDR3 totals 16 residues. The germline V gene encodes CDR1 ENHRY and CDR2 SYGVKD. Trimming pared 4 bases from V and 3 bases from J, leaving 17 bases between. The CDR3 spells CAISGTGTPATDTQYF. Written as DNA, the CDR3 is TGTGCCATCAGTGGTACCGGGACACCAGCAACAGATACGCAGTATTTT.

This chain links TRBV7-9 with TRBJ1-2, with 10 bases identical to TRBD1. The CDR3 runs to 14 residues. V lost 1 base to trimming and J lost 4 bases; unmatched junction nucleotides: 0. Germline loops: CDR1 SEHNR, CDR2 FQNEAQ (reference sequence). CDR3 region: CASSLGTGGYGYTF. The CDR3 DNA follows: TGTGCCAGCAGCTTAGGGACAGGGGGCTATGGCTACACCTTC.

The rearrangement links TRBV29-1 to TRBJ2-3; 7 bases align to TRBD1. There are 15 residues in the CDR3. V was pared by 0 bases and J by 1 base, with 4 bases of the junction left unmatched. Per the germline V gene, CDR1 is SQVTM and CDR2 is ANQGSEA. DNA of the CDR3: TGCAGCGTTGAAGATGGTACAGGGGGCACAGATACGCAGTATTTT. This codes for CSVEDGTGGTDTQYF.

J is TRBJ2-5 and V is TRBV29-1; maybe TRBD1 (6 bases). The end of the DNA is better explained by TRBJ2-7, so the J call may be wrong. The CDR3 consists of 14 residues. CDR1 and CDR2 from the germline V gene are SQVTM and ANQGSEA. CDR3 coding DNA: TGCAGCGCCCTGGGGGCGGCGAGCCCCTACGAGCAGTACTTC. It codes for CSALGAASPYEQYF.

The CDR3 is CASSYLQGWNEQFF. CDR3 DNA: TGTGCCAGCAGTTACTTGCAGGGGTGGAATGAGCAGTTCTTC. The genes are TRBV6-5 and TRBJ2-1; TRBD1 is a possible D gene (6 bases). Deletions cut 1 base from V and 7 bases from J, with 11 bases between. The CDR3 totals 14 residues. Per germline, CDR1 MNHEY and CDR2 SVGAGI.

To note about this clone: Different DNA sequences within this sample yield the same CDR3. The chain joins TRBV13 to TRBJ1-2; D may be TRBD1 (6 bases). The germline V gene encodes CDR1 PRHDT and CDR2 FYEKMQ (reference sequence). This CDR3 spans 14 amino acids. Trimming shortened V by 0 bases and J by 6 bases, and 11 bases separated the two germline ends. The CDR3 loop is CASSLGRGGNGYTF. As DNA, the CDR3 is TGTGCCAGCAGCTTAGGGCGCGGGGGCAATGGCTACACCTTC. Complete variable domain (other parts from reference TRBV13 and TRBJ1-2): AAGVIQSPRHLIKEKRETATLKCYPIPRHDTVYWYQQGPGQDPQFLISFYEKMQSDKGSIPDRFSAQQFSDYHSELNMSSLELGDSALYFCASSLGRGGNGYTFGSGTRLTVV.

The chain couples TRBV19 to TRBJ1-1; no reliable D call. Trimming shortened V by 8 bases and J by 3 bases, and 16 bases separated the two germline ends. Germline V lookup: CDR1 LNHDA, CDR2 SQIVND (reference sequence). CDR3 length equals 14 residues. CDR3 amino acids: CASRFSGGDTEAFF. The CDR3 nucleotides are TGTGCCAGTCGTTTCTCCGGTGGAGACACTGAAGCTTTCTTT. The whole variable domain, filled in from reference TRBV19 and TRBJ1-1, reads DGGITQSPKYLFRKEGQNVTLSCEQNLNHDAMYWYRQDPGQGLRLIYYSQIVNDFQKGDIAEGYSVSREKKESFPLTVTSAQKNPTAFYLCASRFSGGDTEAFFGQGTRLTVV.

This chain uses TRBV5-6 with TRBJ1-1; a weak D match, TRBD1 (5 bases). Germline lookup yields CDR1 SGHDT and CDR2 YYEEEE. The length of the CDR3 is 15 residues. V lost 4 bases and J lost 0, with 13 bases in between. DNA of the CDR3: TGTGCCAGCAGCCTTGACAGAAGAATGAACACTGAAGCTTTCTTT. Protein sequence: CASSLDRRMNTEAFF.

Notes on this clone: One end of the junction is discordant with germline, which a read error may explain. The chain employs TRBV7-9 and TRBJ2-1, with 7 bases fitting TRBD2. This CDR3 spans 16 amino acids. Germline lookup yields CDR1 SEHNR and CDR2 FQNEAQ (reference sequence). CDR3 amino acids: CSSRPGIGDYYNEQFF. CDR3 in DNA: TGTTCCAGCAGACCAGGCATCGGGGACTACTACAATGAGCAGTTCTTC. Based on the CDR3 plus reference TRBV7-9 and TRBJ2-1, the full variable domain is DTGVSQNPRHKITKRGQNVTFRCDPISEHNRLYWYRQTLGQGPEFLTYFQNEAQLEKSRLLSDRFSAERPKGSFSTLEIQRTEQGDSAMYLCSSRPGIGDYYNEQFFGPGTRLTVL.

The V and J genes are TRBV21-1 and TRBJ2-1; the D segment call TRBD2 is taken from the table without a DNA check. TRBV21-1 is labeled a pseudogene. The CDR3 covers 13 residues. The CDR3, as DNA: TGTGCCAGCAGCAAACGGGAGGGTCGCGAGCAGTTCTTC. Translated, it gives CASSKREGREQFF.

The V and J genes are TRBV27 and TRBJ2-1; a possible D gene is TRBD1 (6 bases). V lost 9 bases to trimming and J lost 10 bases, with 10 bases between them. This CDR3 comprises 10 residues. Germline-derived CDR1 and CDR2 are MNHEY and SMNVEV (reference sequence). For the CDR3, the DNA is TGTGCCAGTTGGGGGCGGGAGCAGTTCTTC. It is translated as CASWGREQFF.

The chain is built from TRBV7-9 and TRBJ2-7; D might be TRBD1 (5 bases). Germline V CDR1 and CDR2: SEHNR, FQNEAQ (reference sequence). Trimming removed 6 bases at V and 3 bases at J, with 9 bases between. The CDR3 runs to 12 residues. The CDR3 DNA reads as TGTGCCAGCAGATTGGACAACTACGAGCAGTACTTC. This encodes CASRLDNYEQYF.

The chain joins TRBV19 to TRBJ1-1, with D perhaps matching TRBD1 (5 bases). The V end was cut by 4 bases, the J end by 4 bases, with 10 bases between. The CDR3 is 13 amino acids. Per the germline V gene, CDR1 is LNHDA and CDR2 is SQIVND (reference sequence). The CDR3 sequence: CASSRTGFTEAFF. The DNA of the CDR3 is TGTGCCAGTAGTAGAACAGGTTTCACTGAAGCTTTCTTT.

The rearrangement joins TRBV29-1 to TRBJ1-1; 8 nucleotides match TRBD1. Germline CDR1 and CDR2: SQVTM and ANQGSEA. This CDR3 spans 13 amino acids. V gave up 3 bases and J gave up 5 bases; unmatched junction bases: 5. CDR3 in amino acids: CSVDGQGSTEAFF. DNA of the CDR3: TGCAGCGTTGACGGACAGGGTAGTACTGAAGCTTTCTTT.

The J gene is TRBJ2-3, the V gene TRBV5-1, with TRBD2 identical over 7 bases. Losses at the gene ends were 5 bases for V and 4 bases for J; bases not matched to a gene: 4. Germline CDR1 and CDR2: SGHRS and YFSETQ. The length of the CDR3 is 13 residues. The CDR3 spells CASRRENPDTQYF. The DNA for the CDR3 is TGCGCCAGCAGGCGGGAGAACCCAGATACGCAGTATTTT.

The rearrangement uses TRBV20-1 and TRBJ2-7; tentative D call: TRBD2 (6 bases). The germline CDR1 and CDR2 sequences are DFQATT and SNEGSKA (reference sequence). CDR3 length: 11 amino acids. With 6 bases removed from V and 4 bases from J, the gap between germline ends came to 10 bases. Written as DNA, the CDR3 is TGCAGTGCCGCGGGGAATTACGAGCAGTACTTC. It translates to CSAAGNYEQYF.

In this sample, this clone turned up once. This chain connects TRBV11-2 to TRBJ2-5; TRBD1 matches 8 bases. CDR1 is SGHAT and CDR2 is FQNNGV in the germline V gene. V dropped 3 bases and J dropped 4; count of bases not matched to a gene: 4. This CDR3 is 14 amino acids long. CDR3 DNA sequence: TGTGCCAGCAGCTTTGGCAGGGGGCCAGAGACCCAGTACTTC. Translated, it gives CASSFGRGPETQYF.

This chain links TRBV5-1 with TRBJ2-3, with D perhaps TRBD2 (5 bases). The germline V and J ends were trimmed by 1 base and 4 bases, with 10 bases remaining between them. CDR3 length: 14 amino acids. The germline gives CDR1 SGHRS, CDR2 YFSETQ. The CDR3 DNA is TGCGCCAGCAGCTTGTCGGGTAGCGCAGATACGCAGTATTTT. Translation gives CASSLSGSADTQYF.

The sample holds many counts of this clone. The junction differs from germline at one of its ends, possibly a read error. The chain has TRBV20-1 and TRBJ1-1; D gene unclear. CDR1 and CDR2 from the germline V gene are DFQATT and SNEGSKA (reference sequence). The CDR3 runs to 10 residues. CDR3 region: CSASNIEAFF. CDR3 bases: TGCAGTGCTAGTAACATTGAAGCTTTCTTT.

On this clone: The junction differs from germline at one of its ends, possibly a read error. The V gene is TRBV2, the J gene TRBJ1-1; 7 positions match TRBD1. This CDR3 is built from 9 residues. Germline CDR1 SNHLY, CDR2 FYNNEI. The CDR3, as DNA: TGTGCCAGCACCCGACAGGGAGGTTTT. Translation gives CASTRQGGF.

This sequence joins TRBV29-1 and TRBJ1-4; TRBD1 is a possible D gene (6 bases). CDR1 is SQVTM, CDR2 ANQGSEA, per germline. This CDR3 comprises 12 residues. Between the trimmed V and J ends, which lost 6 bases and 8 bases, there was a span of 13 bases. CDR3 DNA: TGCAGCGTCCGGGGGGCACGGGAAAAACTGTTTTTT. It codes for CSVRGAREKLFF. The full variable domain, completed using reference TRBV29-1 and TRBJ1-4, is SAVISQKPSRDICQRGTSLTIQCQVDSQVTMMFWYRQQPGQSLTLIATANQGSEATYESGFVIDKFPISRPNLTFSTLTVSNMSPEDSSIYLCSVRGAREKLFFGSGTQLSVL.

The chain uses TRBV6-5 and TRBJ1-1; a weak D match, TRBD1 (6 bases). This CDR3 is built from 15 residues. Germline V lookup: CDR1 MNHEY, CDR2 SVGAGI. V was pared by 6 bases and J by 0 bases, with 14 bases between. The CDR3 is CASSLRDRLNTEAFF. CDR3 nucleotides: TGTGCCAGCAGCCTGAGAGACAGGTTGAACACTGAAGCTTTCTTT.

The rearrangement links TRBV6-1 to TRBJ1-2; 11 bases agree with TRBD1. The CDR3 has 15 residues. Losses at the gene ends were 1 base for V and 7 bases for J; bases not matched to a gene: 5. Per germline, CDR1 MNHNS and CDR2 SASEGT. The CDR3 sequence: CASSEGGQGVSGYTF. In DNA form, the CDR3 reads TGTGCCAGCAGTGAAGGGGGACAGGGGGTCTCTGGCTACACCTTC.

A single count supports this clone. The chain is built from TRBV6-6 and TRBJ2-1, with TRBD2 as a possible D gene (6 bases). The CDR3 has 15 amino acids. The germline V and J ends were trimmed by 6 bases and 0 bases, with 12 bases remaining between them. CDR1 MNHNY and CDR2 SVGAGI come from the germline V gene (reference sequence). CDR3 DNA: TGTGCCAGCAGCTTACAGGAGGGCTCCTACAATGAGCAGTTCTTC. Its protein product is CASSLQEGSYNEQFF.

The V and J genes are TRBV30 and TRBJ1-1; no clear D gene. Germline V lookup: CDR1 GTSNPN, CDR2 SVGIG (reference sequence). Between the trimmed V and J ends, which lost 4 bases and 0 bases, there was a span of 9 bases. The CDR3 loop spans 13 amino acids. CDR3 loop: CAWKAAMNTEAFF. In DNA, the CDR3 is TGTGCCTGGAAAGCGGCCATGAACACTGAAGCTTTCTTT.

The chain uses TRBV4-1 and TRBJ2-5; 8 bases fit TRBD2. The V and J ends lost 0 bases and 7 bases, in that order; junction bases with no gene match: 7. This CDR3 contains 15 residues. Per the germline V gene, CDR1 is MGHRA and CDR2 is YSYEKL. This chain's CDR3 is CASSQEGTRSATQYF. In DNA, the CDR3 is TGCGCCAGCAGCCAAGAAGGGACTAGGAGCGCGACCCAGTACTTC.

The sample holds one count of this clone. This chain uses TRBV7-2 with TRBJ1-1, with D unresolved. The CDR3 has 13 residues. V gave up 4 bases and J gave up 7 bases, with 13 bases separating them. CDR1 is SGHTA and CDR2 is FQGNSA in the germline V gene. The CDR3 spells CASSSPPGVEAFF. CDR3 DNA sequence: TGTGCCAGCAGCTCCCCTCCGGGTGTTGAAGCTTTCTTT.

This chain connects TRBV7-9 to TRBJ2-1; 10 bases map to TRBD1. The CDR3 spans 14 residues. Trimming at V came to 3 bases and at J to 8 bases, leaving 4 bases not matched to a gene. Germline CDR1 is SEHNR and CDR2 is FQNEAQ (reference sequence). The CDR3 loop is CASSFRDRGDEQFF. CDR3 bases: TGTGCCAGCAGCTTCCGGGACAGGGGCGATGAGCAGTTCTTC.

This chain connects TRBV2 to TRBJ1-2, with no clear D. Trimming left V 5 bases short and J 3 bases short, with 16 bases between. This CDR3 contains 15 residues. Germline V gives CDR1 SNHLY, CDR2 FYNNEI. CDR3 coding DNA: TGTGCCAGCAGTTTAGGGCTGATGGAGGACTATGGCTACACCTTC. Protein sequence: CASSLGLMEDYGYTF. Based on the CDR3 plus reference TRBV2 and TRBJ1-2, the full variable domain is EPEVTQTPSHQVTQMGQEVILRCVPISNHLYFYWYRQILGQKVEFLVSFYNNEISEKSEIFDDQFSVERPDGSNFTLKIRSTKLEDSAMYFCASSLGLMEDYGYTFGSGTRLTVV.